This entry describes one TCR beta chain. The antigen is undetermined. The sample originates from a study of graft-versus-host responses after intestinal transplantation. Study results and caveats: Early post-transplant HvG declines tracked with peak circulating GvH clone levels.

The CDR3 runs to 14 residues. Germline V gene lookup returns CDR1 MDHEN and CDR2 SYDVKM. Trimming took 7 bases from V and 4 from J, leaving 17 bases between them. Method: immunoSEQ multiplex PCR; TCRdb's copy keeps in-frame clones and lacks some. The profile covers some 86,000 clones, with 88% appearing a single time and more than 0.25% taken by the ten largest. Sequencing was performed on unstimulated CD4+ T cells sorted from spleen or lymph node cells, taken before transplant. This sequence originates from a human donor who was the organ donor for an intestinal transplant. The chain links TRBV28 to TRBJ2-7; D remains unclear. The CDR3 coding sequence is TGTGCCAGCACCAAGGCCAGGTCTCCATACGAGCAGTACTTC. This translates into CASTKARSPYEQYF. The whole variable domain, remainder taken from reference TRBV28 and TRBJ2-7, is DVKVTQSSRYLVKRTGEKVFLECVQDMDHENMFWYRQDPGLGLRLIYFSYDVKMKEKGDIPEGYSVSREKKERFSLILESASTNQTSMYLCASTKARSPYEQYFGPGTRLTVT.